What follows are 19 T cell receptor beta chains derived from one specimen sequenced in a study of human T cells and chemical hapten exposure. In TCRdb, the RACE reads were re-called with MiXCR into one record per CDR3 protein. Here the sample spans roughly 49,000 distinct CDR3 sequences, approximately 4.7% being singletons. Time point in this sample: healthy volunteer bleed at 2 weeks. Researchers extracted total RNA from unfractionated whole blood. Source material: whole blood. Source of these receptors: a female donor in good health. Some clones in this sample may be carry-over from other donors' samples.

This clonotype was seen repeatedly, ten times or more. V gene TRBV7-8 combines with J gene TRBJ1-5; D unresolved. The V and J ends lost 4 bases and 2 bases respectively, with 6 bases between them. Germline V CDR1 and CDR2: SGHVS, FQNEAQ. The CDR3 is made up of 13 amino acids. The CDR3 sequence is CASSWEGNQPQHF. The CDR3 DNA sequence: TGTGCCAGCAGCTGGGAGGGCAATCAGCCCCAGCATTTT. The whole variable domain, filled in from reference TRBV7-8 and TRBJ1-5, reads GAGVSQSPRYKVAKRGQDVALRCDPISGHVSLFWYQQALGQGPEFLTYFQNEAQLDKSGLPSDRFFAERPEGSVSTLKIQRTQQEDSAVYLCASSWEGNQPQHFGDGTRLSIL.

This clonotype has ten or more counts. CDR3 sequence: CASSVYSNQPQHF. The CDR3 DNA follows: TGTGCCAGCAGCGTATATAGCAATCAGCCCCAGCATTTT. The chain couples TRBV7-2 to TRBJ1-5; D remains unclear. Trimming took 5 bases from V and 0 from J, leaving 5 bases between them. CDR1 SGHTA and CDR2 FQGNSA come from the germline V gene. The CDR3 covers 13 residues.

This clonotype has ten or more counts. The genes are TRBV6-5 and TRBJ2-3; D not resolved. This CDR3 spans 16 amino acids. Trimming took off 2 bases at V and 6 bases at J, with 18 bases between the two ends. From germline, CDR1 is MNHEY and CDR2 SVGAGI. CDR3 sequence reads: CASSYVRASRSDTQYF. DNA for the CDR3: TGTGCCAGCAGTTACGTGCGTGCCAGTCGTTCCGATACGCAGTATTTT.

This clonotype was counted many times. The chain combines TRBV7-2 with TRBJ1-6; D gene ambiguous. Deletions cut 4 bases from V and 6 bases from J, with 7 bases between. The germline gives CDR1 SGHTA, CDR2 FQGNSA. The CDR3 sequence is 13 residues long. CDR3 amino acids: CASSSRPNSPLHF. DNA for the CDR3: TGTGCCAGCAGCTCCAGACCTAATTCACCCCTCCACTTT.

The table lists this clonotype with many counts. The genes are TRBV18 and TRBJ2-7, with D possibly being TRBD2 (5 bases). This CDR3 is built from 13 residues. Trimming took off 3 bases at V and 2 bases at J, with 8 bases between the two ends. Germline V gives CDR1 KGHSH, CDR2 LQKENI. This chain's CDR3 is CASSPRGTYEQYF. DNA of the CDR3: TGTGCCAGCTCACCTCGGGGAACCTACGAGCAGTACTTC.

The table lists this clonotype with a few counts. The V and J genes are TRBV12-3 or TRBV12-4 and TRBJ1-1; the D is unclear. Trimming stripped 1 base from V and 7 bases from J, with 4 bases between. The CDR3 is 11 residues long. The CDR3 DNA reads as TGTGCCAGCAGTTTAGAGTATGAAGCTTTCTTT. This codes for CASSLEYEAFF.

There are many counts of this clonotype. The CDR3 region has the DNA TGTGCCAGCAGTTTTTACCCAGGGAATGAAAAACTGTTTTTT. This sequence encodes CASSFYPGNEKLFF. This chain joins TRBV27 and TRBJ1-4, with TRBD1 as a possible D gene (5 bases). Trimming stripped 3 bases from V and 5 bases from J, with 10 bases between. This CDR3 is 14 amino acids long. Germline values: CDR1 MNHEY, CDR2 SMNVEV (reference sequence).

Many counts were recorded for this clonotype. V usage is TRBV11-1 and J usage is TRBJ1-2; tentative D call: TRBD1 (6 bases). The CDR3 is 15 residues long. Trimming removed 2 bases at V and 0 bases at J, with 10 bases between. Germline CDR1 and CDR2: SGHAT and FQDESV (reference sequence). The CDR3 DNA is TGTGCCAGCAGCTTATTCAGGACAGCTAACTATGGCTACACCTTC. It codes for CASSLFRTANYGYTF.

This clonotype showed up many times. The chain links TRBV28 to TRBJ1-1; 7 bases align to TRBD1. V lost 4 bases and J lost 0; bases outside the gene matches: 2. Looked up from germline, CDR1 is MDHEN and CDR2 is SYDVKM. This CDR3 comprises 14 residues. The DNA of the CDR3 is TGTGCCAGCAGTTCGACAGGGCTGAACACTGAAGCTTTCTTT. It translates to CASSSTGLNTEAFF.

The sample holds many counts of this clonotype. This chain joins TRBV6-1 and TRBJ2-5, with D perhaps TRBD1 or TRBD2 (5 bases each). Trimming took off 6 bases at V and 5 bases at J, with 19 bases between the two ends. Germline V lookup: CDR1 MNHNS, CDR2 SASEGT. The length of the CDR3 is 15 residues. The CDR3 DNA sequence: TGTGCCAGCAGACTCGAGGGGATCTCGACGGAGACCCAGTACTTC. Amino acid sequence: CASRLEGISTETQYF.

The sample holds many counts of this clonotype. The CDR3 DNA follows: TGTGCCAGCAGCTCAGAACCCGGGACAGCTAGCTCCTACGAGCAGTACTTC. The encoded protein is CASSSEPGTASSYEQYF. This chain links TRBV5-6 with TRBJ2-7, with TRBD1 matching 7 bases. The length of the CDR3 is 17 residues. Germline assignment: CDR1 SGHDT and CDR2 YYEEEE. Trimming took 3 bases from V and 0 from J; bases not matched to a gene: 12.

This clonotype was counted at least ten times. The CDR3 here is CASRTFGLVQQETQYF. In nucleotides, the CDR3 is TGTGCCAGCAGGACGTTTGGGCTCGTCCAACAAGAGACCCAGTACTTC. The chain links TRBV6-2 or TRBV6-3 to TRBJ2-5; D is unclear. Germline loops: CDR1 MNHEY, CDR2 SVGEGT. V dropped 6 bases and J dropped 2 bases, with 19 bases sitting between them. This CDR3 spans 16 amino acids.

At least ten counts were recorded for this clonotype. V is TRBV12-3 or TRBV12-4 and J is TRBJ1-5; tentatively, D is TRBD1 (6 bases). The CDR3 contains 15 residues. V was cut by 5 bases and J by 9 bases, with 20 bases left in between. The CDR3 spells CASSPPGGPGGPQHF. The CDR3 nucleotides read TGTGCCAGCAGTCCGCCGGGGGGGCCAGGAGGGCCCCAGCATTTT.

This clonotype has a count of ten or more. This chain connects TRBV11-2 to TRBJ1-4; unclear D gene. CDR1 is SGHAT, CDR2 FQNNGV, per germline. Between the trimmed V and J ends, which lost 6 bases and 5 bases, there was a span of 13 bases. The CDR3 is 14 residues long. As DNA, the CDR3 is TGTGCCAGCAGAACGCCTCGAGTGAATGAAAAACTGTTTTTT. Translated: CASRTPRVNEKLFF.

This clonotype was detected ten times or more. The chain employs TRBV29-1 and TRBJ2-3; possible D gene TRBD1, 6 bases. Germline V lookup: CDR1 SQVTM, CDR2 ANQGSEA. Trimming pared 7 bases from V and 2 bases from J, leaving 16 bases between. The CDR3 is 14 amino acids. The CDR3 spells CSAAGTGLTDTQYF. The CDR3 DNA is TGCAGCGCCGCTGGCACAGGGCTCACAGATACGCAGTATTTT.

This clonotype showed up just a few times. The chain has TRBV12-3 or TRBV12-4 and TRBJ1-3; 8 nucleotides align to TRBD1. The length of the CDR3 is 13 residues. V shed 5 bases and J 9 bases; nucleotides not matched to a gene: 6. DNA for the CDR3: TGTGCCAGCAGTCAAGGACAGGGTTTCACCATATATTTT. Translated, it gives CASSQGQGFTIYF.

There are many counts of this clonotype. This rearrangement joins TRBV29-1 to TRBJ1-2; D not certain. This CDR3 is built from 10 residues. V lost 1 base and J lost 11, with 8 bases in between. From germline, CDR1 is SQVTM and CDR2 ANQGSEA. CDR3 residues: CSVEAPGYTF. As DNA, the CDR3 is TGCAGCGTTGAAGCCCCCGGATACACCTTC.

This clonotype showed up many times. This rearrangement joins TRBV20-1 to TRBJ1-2, with D possibly TRBD1 on 6 matching bases. Germline V lookup: CDR1 DFQATT, CDR2 SNEGSKA (reference sequence). Trimming took 1 base from V and 6 from J, leaving 18 bases between them. The CDR3 loop spans 15 amino acids. CDR3 DNA sequence: TGCAGTGCTAGAGCCCCGCCAGGGGAACAGGATGGCTACACCTTC. Its translation is CSARAPPGEQDGYTF.

The chain carries TRBV28 and TRBJ2-4; 7 positions match TRBD1. The germline CDR1 and CDR2 sequences are MDHEN and SYDVKM. The CDR3 has 17 residues. Germline trimming cut 4 bases from V and 3 bases from J; bases unmatched to any gene: 12. The CDR3 bases are TGTGCCAGCAGTTCCGGGACAGAGCTACGGGGCAAAAACATTCAGTACTTC. Translation gives CASSSGTELRGKNIQYF.